This is a list of T cell receptor beta chains from one sample in a study of blood T cell repertoires in COVID-19. Using immunoSEQ multiplex PCR, the repertoire was profiled, and TCRdb retains in-frame clones only, with some absent. The sample has roughly 120,000 clones; 90% are singletons. Material: peripheral blood. The receptor source for this set is a man aged 45-65 years with active COVID-19. Both conserved end residues are part of each CDR3.

CDR3 length	V gene	J gene	CDR3 protein
13	TRBV10-2	TRBJ1-2	CASSESTGHGYTF
15	TRBV2	TRBJ1-5	CASSSGRRGNQPQHF
14	TRBV2	TRBJ2-3	CASRSGGGTDTQYF
12	TRBV28	TRBJ1-1	CASSLSATEAFF
16	TRBV6-5	TRBJ2-7	CASSYRSTGSPYEQYF
14	TRBV11-2	TRBJ2-5	CASSALTSPQTQYF
15	TRBV13	TRBJ2-3	CASSPPGLAGATQYF
13	TRBV4-1	TRBJ2-1	CASSQDYRTEQFF
15	TRBV10-3	TRBJ2-1	CAISRGDSSYNEQFF
16	TRBV3-1/TRBV3-2	TRBJ2-1	CASSQTGTSGSYEQFF
13	TRBV24-1	TRBJ2-5	CATSDTTGETQYF
14	TRBV2	TRBJ2-1	CASTRLAGYNEQFF
12	TRBV29-1	TRBJ1-1	CSVYPGGTEAFF
17	TRBV7-2	TRBJ1-2	CASSLVTGTSYNYGYTF
13	TRBV30	TRBJ1-2	CAWRLGTGTGYTF
14	TRBV19	TRBJ2-2	CASIKARGTGELFF
11	TRBV11-2	TRBJ2-1	CASVIYNEQFF
16	TRBV24-1	TRBJ1-1	CATTRQGLLFMTEAFF
12	TRBV12-3/TRBV12-4	TRBJ2-2	CATNGGAGELFF
16	TRBV7-8	TRBJ2-5	CASSSLTGGLQETQYF
11	TRBV13	TRBJ2-3	CASSSTDTQYF
14	TRBV28	TRBJ2-1	CASRGQGLYNEQFF
13	TRBV15	TRBJ1-1	CATQGQAYTEAFF
14	TRBV11-2	TRBJ2-5	CASSPASAGETQYF
15	TRBV19	TRBJ2-2	CASSIDRGDTGELFF
15	TRBV9	TRBJ2-1	CASSVEAGVDNEQFF
12	TRBV19	TRBJ1-1	CASSSGGTEAFF
16	TRBV3-1/TRBV3-2	TRBJ2-6	CASSQEGGSGANVLTF
15	TRBV7-2	TRBJ2-2	CASSFGGTNTGELFF
15	TRBV12-5	TRBJ2-3	CASGTGQGFGDTQYF
13	TRBV6-5	TRBJ1-6	CASSRGIFSPLHF
14	TRBV6-2/TRBV6-3	TRBJ1-1	CASSYGWQRTEAFF
15	TRBV7-2	TRBJ2-3	CASSQKGSAGDTQYF
15	TRBV6-6	TRBJ2-3	CASRSTGGGSDTQYF
14	TRBV5-5	TRBJ1-1	CASSSRAGNTEAFF
13	TRBV2	TRBJ1-5	CASSEGGPQAQHF
16	TRBV3-1/TRBV3-2	TRBJ2-3	CASSLRLAALGNTQYF
14	TRBV5-1	TRBJ2-1	CASSLGQGGNEQFF
16	TRBV24-1	TRBJ2-3	CATSDRRTSETDTQYF
14	TRBV11-2	TRBJ2-7	CASSFQGRAYEQYF
20	TRBV24-1	TRBJ2-3	CATSANTGGGSGRKTDTQYF
16	TRBV14	TRBJ2-1	CASSQDRGGGYNEQFF
15	TRBV28	TRBJ1-4	CASSGLTANNEKLFF
19	TRBV21-1	TRBJ2-5	CASSKVKSGLAAYQETQYF
14	TRBV2	TRBJ2-1	CASINWGRMDEQFF
14	TRBV7-2	TRBJ1-1	CATTPGDWNTEAFF